These 4 T cell receptor beta chains came from one sample sequenced in a study of CD8+CD57+ T cells in acquired aplastic anemia. Genomic DNA served as template for TCR beta VDJ and CDR3 profiling. TCRdb re-analysed the reads in MiXCR, keeping a single row per CDR3 protein. The table records about 240,000 distinct CDR3 sequences, 47% of them present only once. Patients chosen for sequencing had CD8+CD57+ cells that had expanded, as shown by flow cytometry. The sample taken for sequencing was sorted CD4+, CD8+, or CD8+CD57+ T cells (not recorded which) from PBMCs. The receptors derive from a human donor with aplastic anemia.

This clonotype was seen at least ten times. V and J are TRBV6-6 and TRBJ1-1; D might be TRBD1 (5 bases). Germline V gives CDR1 MNHNY, CDR2 SVGAGI (reference sequence). The CDR3 spans 13 residues. Trimming stripped 2 bases from V and 4 bases from J, with 8 bases between. The CDR3 loop reads CASSYAGGTEAFF. DNA for the CDR3: TGTGCCAGCAGTTACGCGGGGGGCACTGAAGCTTTCTTT.

CDR3 protein: CASSPRQVPNEQYF. CDR3 coding DNA: TGTGCCAGCAGCCCACGACAGGTCCCCAACGAGCAGTACTTC. The rearrangement uses TRBV7-9 and TRBJ2-7; a weak D match, TRBD1 (6 bases). From germline, CDR1 is SEHNR and CDR2 FQNEAQ (reference sequence). Trimming cost V 5 bases and J 5 bases, with 16 bases left between them. The CDR3 totals 14 residues. Full variable domain (outside the CDR3, taken from reference TRBV7-9 and TRBJ2-7): DTGVSQNPRHKITKRGQNVTFRCDPISEHNRLYWYRQTLGQGPEFLTYFQNEAQLEKSRLLSDRFSAERPKGSFSTLEIQRTEQGDSAMYLCASSPRQVPNEQYFGPGTRLTVT.

In this sample, this clonotype turned up many times. The chain recombines TRBV7-9 with TRBJ1-1; TRBD1 agrees at 7 bases. The CDR3 is 13 amino acids. CDR1 and CDR2 (germline): SEHNR, FQNEAQ (reference sequence). The junction had 6 bases not matched to a gene; V was cut back by 7 bases and J by 4 bases. Written as DNA, the CDR3 is TGTGCCAGCACCCCAGCAGGGGGCACTGAAGCTTTCTTT. It specifies CASTPAGGTEAFF. Using reference TRBV7-9 and TRBJ1-1 for the parts outside the CDR3, the full variable domain is DTGVSQNPRHKITKRGQNVTFRCDPISEHNRLYWYRQTLGQGPEFLTYFQNEAQLEKSRLLSDRFSAERPKGSFSTLEIQRTEQGDSAMYLCASTPAGGTEAFFGQGTRLTVV.

This clonotype was counted ten times or more. The chain links TRBV9 to TRBJ2-7; TRBD2 matches at 9 bases. The CDR3 consists of 16 residues. From germline, CDR1 is SGDLS and CDR2 YYNGEE. V was clipped by 3 bases and J by 5 bases; unmatched bases: 12. The CDR3 region has the DNA TGTGCCAGCAGCGCCAGTAGCGGGAGCTTCTTCCACGAGCAGTACTTC. It encodes CASSASSGSFFHEQYF.